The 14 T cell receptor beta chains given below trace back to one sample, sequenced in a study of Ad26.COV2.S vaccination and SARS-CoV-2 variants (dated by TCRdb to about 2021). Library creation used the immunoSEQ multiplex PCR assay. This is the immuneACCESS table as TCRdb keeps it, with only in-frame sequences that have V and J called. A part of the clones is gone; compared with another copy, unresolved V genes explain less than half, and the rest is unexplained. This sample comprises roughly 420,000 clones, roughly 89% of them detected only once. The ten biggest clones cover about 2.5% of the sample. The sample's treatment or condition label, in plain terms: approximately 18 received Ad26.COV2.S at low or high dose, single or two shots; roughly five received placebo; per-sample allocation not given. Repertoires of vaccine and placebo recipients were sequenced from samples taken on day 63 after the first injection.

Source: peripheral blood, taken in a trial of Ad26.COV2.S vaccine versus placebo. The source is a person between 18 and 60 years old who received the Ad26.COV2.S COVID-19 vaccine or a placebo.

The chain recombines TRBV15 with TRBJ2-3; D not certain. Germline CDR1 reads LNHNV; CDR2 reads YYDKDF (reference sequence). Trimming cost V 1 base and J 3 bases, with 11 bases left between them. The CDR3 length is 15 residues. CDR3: CATSRVPQQTDTQYF. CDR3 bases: TGTGCCACCAGCAGAGTACCACAGCAAACAGATACGCAGTATTTT.

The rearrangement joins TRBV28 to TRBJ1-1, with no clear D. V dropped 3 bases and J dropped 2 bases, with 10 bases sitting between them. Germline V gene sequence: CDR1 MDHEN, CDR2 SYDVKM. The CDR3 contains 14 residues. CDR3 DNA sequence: TGTGCCAGCAGTTTTTCGCCTCGAAACACTGAAGCTTTCTTT. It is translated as CASSFSPRNTEAFF.

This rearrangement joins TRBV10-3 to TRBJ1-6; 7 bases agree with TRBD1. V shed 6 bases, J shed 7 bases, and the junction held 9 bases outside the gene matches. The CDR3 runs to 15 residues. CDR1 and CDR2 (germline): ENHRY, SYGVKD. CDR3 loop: CAISPGTAFNSPLHF. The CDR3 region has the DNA TGTGCCATCAGCCCCGGGACAGCCTTCAATTCACCCCTCCACTTT.

As DNA, the CDR3 is TGTGCCAGCAGCTTAGGACTAGCGGGGATCTCAGATACGCAGTATTTT. This gives the protein CASSLGLAGISDTQYF. This chain joins TRBV11-2 and TRBJ2-3; 11 bases map to TRBD2. CDR1 and CDR2 (germline): SGHAT, FQNNGV. The length of the CDR3 is 16 residues. V dropped 1 base and J dropped 4; count of bases not matched to a gene: 4.

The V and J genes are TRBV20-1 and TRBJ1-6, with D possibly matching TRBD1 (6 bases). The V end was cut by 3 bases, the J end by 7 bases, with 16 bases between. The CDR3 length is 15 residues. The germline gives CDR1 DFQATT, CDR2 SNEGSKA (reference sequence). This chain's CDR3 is CSASRRNGGNSPLHF. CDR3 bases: TGCAGTGCTAGTCGGAGAAACGGGGGCAATTCACCCCTCCACTTT.

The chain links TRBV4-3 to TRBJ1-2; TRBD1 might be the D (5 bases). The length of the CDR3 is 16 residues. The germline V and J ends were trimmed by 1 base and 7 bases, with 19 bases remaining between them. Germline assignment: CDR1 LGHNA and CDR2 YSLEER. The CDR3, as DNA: TGCGCCAGCAGCCAAGGGAGGGGCCGAGCCCCAGTTGGCTACACCTTC. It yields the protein CASSQGRGRAPVGYTF.

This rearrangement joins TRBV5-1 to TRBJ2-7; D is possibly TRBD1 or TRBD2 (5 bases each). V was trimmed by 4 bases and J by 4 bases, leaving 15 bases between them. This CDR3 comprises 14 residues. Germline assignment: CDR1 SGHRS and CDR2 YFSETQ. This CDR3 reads CASSPSGRNYEQYV. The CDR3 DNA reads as TGCGCCAGCAGCCCCTCGGGACGGAATTACGAGCAGTACGTC.

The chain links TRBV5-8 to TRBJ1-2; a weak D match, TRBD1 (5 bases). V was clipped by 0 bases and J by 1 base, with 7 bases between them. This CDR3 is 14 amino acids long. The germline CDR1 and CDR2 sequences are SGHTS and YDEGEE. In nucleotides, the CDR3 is TGTGCCAGCAGCTTGGTGGGGCTTAACTATGGCTACACCTTC. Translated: CASSLVGLNYGYTF.

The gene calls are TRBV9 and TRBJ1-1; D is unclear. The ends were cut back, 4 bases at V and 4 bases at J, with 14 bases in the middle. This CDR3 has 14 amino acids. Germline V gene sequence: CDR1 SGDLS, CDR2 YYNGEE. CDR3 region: CASSPSYIGTEAFF. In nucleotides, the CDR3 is TGTGCCAGCAGCCCCTCCTATATTGGCACTGAAGCTTTCTTT.

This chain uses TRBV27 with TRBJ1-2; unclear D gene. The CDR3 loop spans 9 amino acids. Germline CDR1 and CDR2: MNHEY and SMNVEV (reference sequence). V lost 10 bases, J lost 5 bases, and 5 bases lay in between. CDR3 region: CATLYGYTF. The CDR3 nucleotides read TGTGCCACCCTGTATGGCTACACCTTC.

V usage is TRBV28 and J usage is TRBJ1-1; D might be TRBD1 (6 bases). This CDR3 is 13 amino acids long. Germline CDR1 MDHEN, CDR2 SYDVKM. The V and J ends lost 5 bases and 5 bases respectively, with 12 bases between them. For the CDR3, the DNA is TGTGCCAGCAGTCCGGGGGGGCGGACTGAAGCTTTCTTT. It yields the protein CASSPGGRTEAFF. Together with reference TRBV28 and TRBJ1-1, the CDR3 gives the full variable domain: DVKVTQSSRYLVKRTGEKVFLECVQDMDHENMFWYRQDPGLGLRLIYFSYDVKMKEKGDIPEGYSVSREKKERFSLILESASTNQTSMYLCASSPGGRTEAFFGQGTRLTVV.

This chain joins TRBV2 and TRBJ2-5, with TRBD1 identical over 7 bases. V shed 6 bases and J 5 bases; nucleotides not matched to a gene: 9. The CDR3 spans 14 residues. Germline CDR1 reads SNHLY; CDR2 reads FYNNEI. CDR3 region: CASSLEGGAETQYF. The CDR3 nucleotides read TGTGCCAGCAGCCTCGAAGGGGGCGCGGAGACCCAGTACTTC.

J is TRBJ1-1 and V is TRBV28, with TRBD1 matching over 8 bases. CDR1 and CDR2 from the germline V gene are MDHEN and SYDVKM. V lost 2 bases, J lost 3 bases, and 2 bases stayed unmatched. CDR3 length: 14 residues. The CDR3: CASSLTGGYTEAFF. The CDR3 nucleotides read TGTGCCAGCAGTTTAACAGGGGGGTACACTGAAGCTTTCTTT.

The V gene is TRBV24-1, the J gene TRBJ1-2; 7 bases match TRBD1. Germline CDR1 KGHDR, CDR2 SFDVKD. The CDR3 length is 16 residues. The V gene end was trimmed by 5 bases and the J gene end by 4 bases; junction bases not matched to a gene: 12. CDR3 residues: CATSAASGTAGYGYTF. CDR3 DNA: TGTGCCACCAGTGCCGCTTCCGGGACAGCAGGCTATGGCTACACCTTC.